Only a few counts were recorded for the clone carrying this TCR beta chain. CDR3 length: 13 amino acids. In germline, CDR1 is SQVTM, CDR2 ANQGSEA. With 7 bases removed from V and 5 bases from J, the gap between germline ends came to 15 bases. Combining a sample-barcoded 5' primer with a J-beta primer mix, a second PCR ran for roughly 7 to 12 cycles. TCRdb processed the 5' RACE reads anew with MiXCR; each CDR3 protein has one entry. The table lists roughly 1.4 million distinct CDR3 sequences, around 59% of them singletons, with over 6.5% in the top ten. This entry is derived from a study of blood T cells in healthy people across ages. Per-sample PBMC isolation yielded at least 6 million cells. With each sample, at least 5 micrograms of total RNA were extracted.

J is TRBJ2-1 and V is TRBV29-1; D perhaps matches TRBD1 (5 bases). This clonotype originated in a man aged 18 to 29 in good health. Sequenced: blood. Here the CDR3 reads CSAAGDSNNEQFF. The CDR3 nucleotides are TGCAGCGCCGCCGGAGACAGTAACAATGAGCAGTTCTTC.